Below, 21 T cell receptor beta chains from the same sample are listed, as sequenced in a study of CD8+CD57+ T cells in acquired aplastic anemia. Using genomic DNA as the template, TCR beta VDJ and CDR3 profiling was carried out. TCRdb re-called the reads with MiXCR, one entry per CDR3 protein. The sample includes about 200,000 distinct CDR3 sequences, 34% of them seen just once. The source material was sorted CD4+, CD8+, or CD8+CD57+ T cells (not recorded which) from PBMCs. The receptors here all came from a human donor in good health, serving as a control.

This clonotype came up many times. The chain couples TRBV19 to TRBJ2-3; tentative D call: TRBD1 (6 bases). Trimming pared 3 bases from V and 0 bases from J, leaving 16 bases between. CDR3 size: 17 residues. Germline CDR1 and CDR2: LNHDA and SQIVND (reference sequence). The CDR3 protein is CASSIFSQGPSTDTQYF. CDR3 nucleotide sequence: TGTGCCAGTAGTATCTTTTCACAGGGACCTAGCACAGATACGCAGTATTTT.

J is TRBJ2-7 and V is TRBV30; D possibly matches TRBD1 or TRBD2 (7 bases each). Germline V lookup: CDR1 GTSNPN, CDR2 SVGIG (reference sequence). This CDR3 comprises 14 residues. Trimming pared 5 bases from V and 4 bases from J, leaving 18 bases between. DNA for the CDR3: TGTGCCTGGGCGACCCAGGGGGGGGCGTACGAGCAGTACTTC. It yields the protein CAWATQGGAYEQYF.

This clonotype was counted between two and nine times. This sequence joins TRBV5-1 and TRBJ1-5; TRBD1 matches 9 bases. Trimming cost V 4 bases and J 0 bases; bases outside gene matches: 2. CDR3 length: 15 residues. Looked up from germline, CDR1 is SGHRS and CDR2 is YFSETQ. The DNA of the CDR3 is TGCGCCAGCAGCATGACAGGGGGTAGCAATCAGCCCCAGCATTTT. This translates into CASSMTGGSNQPQHF.

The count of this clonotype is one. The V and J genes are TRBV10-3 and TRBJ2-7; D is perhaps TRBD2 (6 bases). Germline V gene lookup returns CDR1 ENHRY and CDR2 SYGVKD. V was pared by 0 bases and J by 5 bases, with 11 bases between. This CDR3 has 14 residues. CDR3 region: CAISESTGGNEQYF. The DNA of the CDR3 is TGTGCCATCAGTGAGTCAACTGGGGGGAACGAGCAGTACTTC.

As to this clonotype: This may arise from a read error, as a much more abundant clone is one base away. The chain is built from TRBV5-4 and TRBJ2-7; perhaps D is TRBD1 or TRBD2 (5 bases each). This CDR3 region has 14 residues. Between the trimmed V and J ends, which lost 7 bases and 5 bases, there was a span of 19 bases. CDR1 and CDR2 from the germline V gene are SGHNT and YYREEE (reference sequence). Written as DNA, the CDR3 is TGTGCCAGCTCAGGTGCATGGGGGAGCCACGAGCAGTACTTC. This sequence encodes CASSGAWGSHEQYF.

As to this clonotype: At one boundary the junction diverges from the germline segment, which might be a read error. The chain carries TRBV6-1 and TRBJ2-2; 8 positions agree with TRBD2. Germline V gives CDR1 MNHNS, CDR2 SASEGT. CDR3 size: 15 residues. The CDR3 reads CASSVAGGGTGELFF. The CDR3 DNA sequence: TGTGCCAGCAGTGTCGCGGGAGGAGGCACCGGGGAGCTGTTCTTT.

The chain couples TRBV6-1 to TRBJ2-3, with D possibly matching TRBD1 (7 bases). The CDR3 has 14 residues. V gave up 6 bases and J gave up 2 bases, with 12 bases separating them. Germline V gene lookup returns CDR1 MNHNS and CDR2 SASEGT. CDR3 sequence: CASRGGTATDTQYF. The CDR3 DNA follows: TGTGCCAGCAGGGGCGGGACAGCCACAGATACGCAGTATTTT.

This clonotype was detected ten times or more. The CDR3 protein is CASSSRRGALDTQYF. In DNA form, the CDR3 reads TGTGCCAGCAGCTCCCGGCGAGGGGCGTTAGATACGCAGTATTTT. The chain links TRBV7-3 to TRBJ2-3; D could derive from TRBD1 or TRBD2 (5 bases each). Deletions cut 4 bases from V and 5 bases from J, with 16 bases between. CDR1 is SGHTA and CDR2 is FQGTGA in the germline V gene. The length of the CDR3 is 15 residues.

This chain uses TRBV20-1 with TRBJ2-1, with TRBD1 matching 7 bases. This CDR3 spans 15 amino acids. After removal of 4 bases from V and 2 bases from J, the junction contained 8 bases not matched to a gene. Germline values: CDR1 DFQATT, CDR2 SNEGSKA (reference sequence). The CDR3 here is CSATTGASPYNEQFF. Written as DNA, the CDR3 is TGCAGTGCTACAACAGGGGCAAGTCCCTACAATGAGCAGTTCTTC.

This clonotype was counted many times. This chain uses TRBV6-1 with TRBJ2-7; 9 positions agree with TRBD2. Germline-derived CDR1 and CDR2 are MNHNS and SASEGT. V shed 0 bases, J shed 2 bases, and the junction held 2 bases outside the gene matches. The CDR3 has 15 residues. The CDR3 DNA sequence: TGTGCCAGCAGTGAAGCGAAGCGGGAGGCCTACGAGCAGTACTTC. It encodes CASSEAKREAYEQYF.

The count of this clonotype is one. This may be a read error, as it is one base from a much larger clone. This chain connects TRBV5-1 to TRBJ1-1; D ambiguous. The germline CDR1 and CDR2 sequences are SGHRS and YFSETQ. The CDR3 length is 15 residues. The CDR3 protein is CASRSQVTGNTEALF. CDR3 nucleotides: TGCGCCAGCCGCTCCCAAGTGACGGGGAACACTGAAGCTCTCTTT.

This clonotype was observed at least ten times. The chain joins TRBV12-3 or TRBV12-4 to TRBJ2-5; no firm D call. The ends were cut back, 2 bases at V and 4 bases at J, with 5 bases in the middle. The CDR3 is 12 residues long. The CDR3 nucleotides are TGTGCCAGCAGTTTACGGGTAGAGACCCAGTACTTC. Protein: CASSLRVETQYF.

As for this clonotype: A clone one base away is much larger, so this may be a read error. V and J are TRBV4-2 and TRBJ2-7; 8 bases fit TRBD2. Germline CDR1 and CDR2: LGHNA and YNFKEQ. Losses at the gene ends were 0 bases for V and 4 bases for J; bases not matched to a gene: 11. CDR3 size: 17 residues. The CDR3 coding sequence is TGTGCCAGCAGCCAAGATCCCATCAAAGCGGGAGTATACGAGCAGTACTTC. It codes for CASSQDPIKAGVYEQYF.

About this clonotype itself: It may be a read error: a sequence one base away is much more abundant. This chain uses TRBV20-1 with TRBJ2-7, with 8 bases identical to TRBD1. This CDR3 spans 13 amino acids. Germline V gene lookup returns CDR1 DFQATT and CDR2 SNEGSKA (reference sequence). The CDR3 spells CSAIDRGSYEQYF. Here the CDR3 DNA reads TGCAGTGCTATCGACAGGGGCTCCTATGAGCAGTACTTC.

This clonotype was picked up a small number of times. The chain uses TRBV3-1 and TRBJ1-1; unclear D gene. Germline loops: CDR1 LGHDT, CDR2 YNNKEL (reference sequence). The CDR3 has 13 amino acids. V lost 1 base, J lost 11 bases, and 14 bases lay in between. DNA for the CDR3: TGTGCCAGCAGCCAAGGAGGAACAGACGGGGCTTTCTTT. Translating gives CASSQGGTDGAFF.

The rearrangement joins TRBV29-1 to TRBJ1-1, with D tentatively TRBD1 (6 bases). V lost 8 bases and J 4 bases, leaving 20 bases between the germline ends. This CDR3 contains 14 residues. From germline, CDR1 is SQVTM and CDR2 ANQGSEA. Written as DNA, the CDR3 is TGCAGCCCCGGGACATTGGGGGTAGGCACTGAAGCTTTCTTT. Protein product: CSPGTLGVGTEAFF.

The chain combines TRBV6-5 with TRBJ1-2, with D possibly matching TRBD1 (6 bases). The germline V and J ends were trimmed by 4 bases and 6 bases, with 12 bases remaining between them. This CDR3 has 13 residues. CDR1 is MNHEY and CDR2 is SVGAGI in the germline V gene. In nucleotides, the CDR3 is TGTGCCAGCAGTTCCACAGGGCTCCATGGCTACACCTTC. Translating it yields CASSSTGLHGYTF.

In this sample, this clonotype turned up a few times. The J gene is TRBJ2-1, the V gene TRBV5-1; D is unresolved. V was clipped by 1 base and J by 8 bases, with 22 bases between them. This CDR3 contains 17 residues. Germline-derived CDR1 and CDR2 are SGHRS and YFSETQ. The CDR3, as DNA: TGCGCCAGCAGCTTGTTTTGGCGGCCCATACAGATGGATGAGCAGTTCTTC. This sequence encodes CASSLFWRPIQMDEQFF. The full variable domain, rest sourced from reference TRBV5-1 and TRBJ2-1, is KAGVTQTPRYLIKTRGQQVTLSCSPISGHRSVSWYQQTPGQGLQFLFEYFSETQRNKGNFPGRFSGRQFSNSRSEMNVSTLELGDSALYLCASSLFWRPIQMDEQFFGPGTRLTVL.

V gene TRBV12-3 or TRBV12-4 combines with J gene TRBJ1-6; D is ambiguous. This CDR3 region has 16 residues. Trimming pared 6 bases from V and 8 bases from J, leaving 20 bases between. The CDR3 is CASSSLRAGYYSPLHF. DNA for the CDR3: TGTGCCAGCAGCTCACTGCGAGCAGGTTATTATTCACCCCTCCACTTT.

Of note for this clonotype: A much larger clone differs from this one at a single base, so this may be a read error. CDR3 sequence: CSARPRLAGGNSEQFF. DNA of the CDR3: TGCAGTGCTAGACCAAGACTAGCGGGAGGGAACAGTGAGCAGTTCTTC. The V gene is TRBV20-1, the J gene TRBJ2-1; TRBD2 matches 14 bases. The CDR3 has 16 residues. From germline, CDR1 is DFQATT and CDR2 SNEGSKA (reference sequence). After removal of 2 bases from V and 9 bases from J, the junction contained 9 bases not matched to a gene.

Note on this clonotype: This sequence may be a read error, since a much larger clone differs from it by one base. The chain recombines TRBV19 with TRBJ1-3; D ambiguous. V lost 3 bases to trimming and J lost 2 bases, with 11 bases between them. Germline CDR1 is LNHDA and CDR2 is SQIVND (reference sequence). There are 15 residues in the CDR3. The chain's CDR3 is CASSMPASPGNTIYF. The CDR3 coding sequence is TGTGCCAGTAGTATGCCAGCCAGCCCTGGAAACACCATATATTTT.